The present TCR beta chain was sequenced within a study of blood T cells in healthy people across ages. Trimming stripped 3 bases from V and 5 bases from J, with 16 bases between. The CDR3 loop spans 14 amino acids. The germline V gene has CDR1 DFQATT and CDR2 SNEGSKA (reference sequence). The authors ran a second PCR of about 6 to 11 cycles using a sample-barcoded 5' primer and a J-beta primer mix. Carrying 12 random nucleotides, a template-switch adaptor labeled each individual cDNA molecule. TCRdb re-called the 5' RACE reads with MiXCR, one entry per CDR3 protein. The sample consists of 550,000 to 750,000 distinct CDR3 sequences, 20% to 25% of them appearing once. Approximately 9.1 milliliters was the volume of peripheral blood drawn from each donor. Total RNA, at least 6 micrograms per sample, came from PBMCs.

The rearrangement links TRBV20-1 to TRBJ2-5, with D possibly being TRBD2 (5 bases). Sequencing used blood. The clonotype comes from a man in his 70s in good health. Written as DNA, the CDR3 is TGCAGTGCTAGCCTCCGGGGTCGATCGGAGACCCAGTACTTC. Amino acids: CSASLRGRSETQYF.